The entry below describes one T cell receptor beta chain. The data were taken from a study of blood T cell repertoires in COVID-19. Across the whole study: The United States, Italy and Spain supplied acute and convalescent COVID-19 samples.

The protocol was immunoSEQ multiplex PCR, while the TCRdb copy is restricted to in-frame clones and leaves out a portion. Counted here are 90,000 to 120,000 clones, roughly 85% occurring once; the ten biggest clones make up 2% to 3%. Clinical histories supplied by participants themselves formed the basis of cohort assignment. All recovered Cohort 3 donors got two negative PCRs, got clearance, or saw symptom resolution. The TCR comes from a woman between 45 and 60 years old who had recovered from COVID-19. Sequenced input: PBMCs or T cells enriched from blood (not recorded which).

The CDR3 here is CASSATGQIDEQYF. The DNA for the CDR3 is TGTGCCAGCAGCGCCACGGGACAGATAGACGAGCAGTACTTC. The chain recombines TRBV6-5 with TRBJ2-7, with 7 bases identical to TRBD1. CDR1 and CDR2 (germline): MNHEY, SVGAGI. V lost 6 bases to trimming and J lost 5 bases; unmatched junction nucleotides: 10. CDR3 length equals 14 residues.